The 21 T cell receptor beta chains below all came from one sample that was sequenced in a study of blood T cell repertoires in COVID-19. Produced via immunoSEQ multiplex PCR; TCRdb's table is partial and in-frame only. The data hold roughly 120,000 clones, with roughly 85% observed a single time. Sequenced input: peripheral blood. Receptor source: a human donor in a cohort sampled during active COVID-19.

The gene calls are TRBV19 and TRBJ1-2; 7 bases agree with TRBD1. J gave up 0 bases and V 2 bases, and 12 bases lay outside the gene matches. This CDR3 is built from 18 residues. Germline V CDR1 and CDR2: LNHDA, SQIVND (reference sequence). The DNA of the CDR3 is TGTGCCAGTAGTATATCCGCCGCTTCAGGGGGGACTAACTATGGCTACACCTTC. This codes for CASSISAASGGTNYGYTF.

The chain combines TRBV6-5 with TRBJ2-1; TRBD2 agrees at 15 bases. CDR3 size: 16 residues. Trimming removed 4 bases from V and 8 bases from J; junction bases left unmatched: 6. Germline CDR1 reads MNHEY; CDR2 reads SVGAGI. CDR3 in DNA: TGTGCCAGCAGTTCACAATGGACTAGCGGGGGGGATGAGCAGTTCTTC. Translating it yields CASSSQWTSGGDEQFF.

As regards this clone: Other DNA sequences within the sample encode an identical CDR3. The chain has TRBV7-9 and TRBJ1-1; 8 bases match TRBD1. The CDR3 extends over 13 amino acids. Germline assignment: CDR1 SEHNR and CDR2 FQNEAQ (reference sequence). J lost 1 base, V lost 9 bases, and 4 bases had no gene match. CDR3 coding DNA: TGTGCCAGTACAGACAGGGGGAACACTGAAGCTTTCTTT. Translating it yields CASTDRGNTEAFF.

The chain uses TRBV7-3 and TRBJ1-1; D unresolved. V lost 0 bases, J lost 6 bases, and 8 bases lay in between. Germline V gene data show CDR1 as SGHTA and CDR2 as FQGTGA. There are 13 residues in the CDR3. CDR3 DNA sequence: TGTGCCAGCAGCTTAACGGAGGGAGCTGAAGCTTTCTTT. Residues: CASSLTEGAEAFF.

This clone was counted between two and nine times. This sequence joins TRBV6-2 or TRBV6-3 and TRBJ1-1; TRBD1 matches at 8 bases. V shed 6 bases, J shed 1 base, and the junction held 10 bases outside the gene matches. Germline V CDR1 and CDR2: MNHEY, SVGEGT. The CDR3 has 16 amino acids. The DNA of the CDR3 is TGTGCCAGCAGCCAAATTAGGACAGGGCCGAACACTGAAGCTTTCTTT. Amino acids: CASSQIRTGPNTEAFF.

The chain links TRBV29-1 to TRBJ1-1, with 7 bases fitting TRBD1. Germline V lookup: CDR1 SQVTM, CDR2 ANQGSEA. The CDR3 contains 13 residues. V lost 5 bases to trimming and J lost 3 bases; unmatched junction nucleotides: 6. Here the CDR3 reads CSVKTGIDTEAFF. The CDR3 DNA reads TGCAGCGTTAAGACAGGGATAGACACTGAAGCTTTCTTT.

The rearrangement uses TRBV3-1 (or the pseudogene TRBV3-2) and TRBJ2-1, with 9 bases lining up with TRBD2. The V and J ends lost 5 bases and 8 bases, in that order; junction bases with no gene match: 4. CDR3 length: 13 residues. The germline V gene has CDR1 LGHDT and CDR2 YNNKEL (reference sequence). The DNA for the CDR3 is TGTGCCAGCAGCAGATGGACTAGCGATGAGCAGTTCTTC. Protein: CASSRWTSDEQFF.

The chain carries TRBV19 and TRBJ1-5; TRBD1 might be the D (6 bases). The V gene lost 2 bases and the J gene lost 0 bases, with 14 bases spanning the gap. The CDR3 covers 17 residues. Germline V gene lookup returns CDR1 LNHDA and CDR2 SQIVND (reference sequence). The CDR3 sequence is CASSIPTGWLSNQPQHF. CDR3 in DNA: TGTGCCAGTAGTATACCGACAGGTTGGCTTAGCAATCAGCCCCAGCATTTT.

The CDR3 loop is CASSPEAIEQYF. DNA for the CDR3: TGTGCCAGCAGCCCAGAGGCGATCGAGCAGTACTTC. The chain joins TRBV7-2 to TRBJ2-7; no reliable D call. Germline CDR1 reads SGHTA; CDR2 reads FQGNSA. This CDR3 is 12 amino acids long. The germline V and J ends were trimmed by 5 bases and 6 bases, with 11 bases remaining between them.

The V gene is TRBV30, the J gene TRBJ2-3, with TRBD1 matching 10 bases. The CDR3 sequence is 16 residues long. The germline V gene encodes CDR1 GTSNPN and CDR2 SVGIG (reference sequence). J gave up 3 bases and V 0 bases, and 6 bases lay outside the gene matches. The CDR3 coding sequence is TGTGCCTGGAGTGTACTTAGGACAGGGGGGACAGATACGCAGTATTTT. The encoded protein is CAWSVLRTGGTDTQYF.

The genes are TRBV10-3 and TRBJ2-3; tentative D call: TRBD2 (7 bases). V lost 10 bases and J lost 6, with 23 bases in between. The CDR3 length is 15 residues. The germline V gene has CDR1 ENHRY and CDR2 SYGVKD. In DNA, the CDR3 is TGTGCCACTAAGGAGGGGGGGCGTGGCCCCGATACGCAGTATTTT. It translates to CATKEGGRGPDTQYF.

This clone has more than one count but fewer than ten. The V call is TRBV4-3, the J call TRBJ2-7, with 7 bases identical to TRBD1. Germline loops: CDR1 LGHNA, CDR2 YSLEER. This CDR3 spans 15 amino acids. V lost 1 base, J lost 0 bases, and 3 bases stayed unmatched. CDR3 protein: CASSQVGQSSYEQYF. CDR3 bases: TGCGCCAGCAGCCAAGTGGGACAGAGCTCCTACGAGCAGTACTTC.

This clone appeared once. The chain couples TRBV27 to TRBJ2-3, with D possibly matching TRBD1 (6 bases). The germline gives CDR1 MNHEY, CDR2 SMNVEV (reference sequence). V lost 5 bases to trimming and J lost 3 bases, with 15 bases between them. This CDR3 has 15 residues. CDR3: CASSPLPGVTDTQYF. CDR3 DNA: TGTGCCAGCAGTCCCCTCCCAGGGGTAACAGATACGCAGTATTTT.

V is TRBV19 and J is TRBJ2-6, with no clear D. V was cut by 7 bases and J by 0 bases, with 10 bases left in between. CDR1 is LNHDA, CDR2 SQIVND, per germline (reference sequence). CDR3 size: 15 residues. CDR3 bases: TGTGCCAGTACTCAGGAAAGCTCTGGGGCCAACGTCCTGACTTTC. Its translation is CASTQESSGANVLTF.

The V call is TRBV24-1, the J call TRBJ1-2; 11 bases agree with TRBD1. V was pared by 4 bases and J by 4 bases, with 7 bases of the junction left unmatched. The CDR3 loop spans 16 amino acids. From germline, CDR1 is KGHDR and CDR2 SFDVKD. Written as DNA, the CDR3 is TGTGCCACCAGTGAGGGGACAGGGGGAACCTTCTATGGCTACACCTTC. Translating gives CATSEGTGGTFYGYTF.

The CDR3 reads CASSRTTGSQPQHF. The DNA of the CDR3 is TGTGCCAGTAGCCGCACAACAGGGTCTCAGCCCCAGCATTTT. The genes are TRBV19 and TRBJ1-5; a possible D gene is TRBD1 (6 bases). Germline CDR1 and CDR2: LNHDA and SQIVND (reference sequence). The ends were cut back, 6 bases at V and 6 bases at J, with 15 bases in the middle. The CDR3 has 14 amino acids.

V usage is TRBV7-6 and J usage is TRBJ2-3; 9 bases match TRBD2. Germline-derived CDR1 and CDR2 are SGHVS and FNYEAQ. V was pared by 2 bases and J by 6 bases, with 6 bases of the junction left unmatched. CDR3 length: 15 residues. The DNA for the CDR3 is TGTGCCAGCAGCTTAAGCAGCGGGGGGTGGGATACGCAGTATTTT. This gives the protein CASSLSSGGWDTQYF.

The CDR3 region has the DNA TGTGCCAGCTCACCGAACAGGAAGGCAACTAATGAAAAACTGTTTTTT. This codes for CASSPNRKATNEKLFF. J is TRBJ1-4 and V is TRBV18, with D possibly TRBD1 on 5 matching bases. This CDR3 is 16 amino acids long. The V and J ends lost 3 bases and 0 bases respectively, with 11 bases between them. Germline CDR1 KGHSH, CDR2 LQKENI.

CDR3 region: CATSDSGTVSNTQYF. CDR3 DNA sequence: TGTGCCACCAGTGATTCCGGGACTGTCTCAAATACGCAGTATTTT. The chain links TRBV24-1 to TRBJ2-3; TRBD2 might be the D (6 bases). V gave up 2 bases and J gave up 7 bases, with 15 bases separating them. CDR1 and CDR2 from the germline V gene are KGHDR and SFDVKD. The CDR3 loop spans 15 amino acids.

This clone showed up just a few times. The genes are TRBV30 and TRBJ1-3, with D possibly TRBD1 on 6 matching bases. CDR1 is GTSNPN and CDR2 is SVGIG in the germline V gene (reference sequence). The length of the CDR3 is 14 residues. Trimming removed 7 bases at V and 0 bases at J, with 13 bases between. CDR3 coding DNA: TGTGCCTACAGGGTTGGGAGCTCTGGAAACACCATATATTTT. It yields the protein CAYRVGSSGNTIYF.

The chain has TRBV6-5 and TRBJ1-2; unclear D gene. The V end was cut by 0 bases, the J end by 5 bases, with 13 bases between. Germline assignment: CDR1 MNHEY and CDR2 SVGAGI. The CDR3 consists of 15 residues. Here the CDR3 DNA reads TGTGCCAGCAGTTACTCGAATGCCGGAGCTTATGGCTACACCTTC. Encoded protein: CASSYSNAGAYGYTF.